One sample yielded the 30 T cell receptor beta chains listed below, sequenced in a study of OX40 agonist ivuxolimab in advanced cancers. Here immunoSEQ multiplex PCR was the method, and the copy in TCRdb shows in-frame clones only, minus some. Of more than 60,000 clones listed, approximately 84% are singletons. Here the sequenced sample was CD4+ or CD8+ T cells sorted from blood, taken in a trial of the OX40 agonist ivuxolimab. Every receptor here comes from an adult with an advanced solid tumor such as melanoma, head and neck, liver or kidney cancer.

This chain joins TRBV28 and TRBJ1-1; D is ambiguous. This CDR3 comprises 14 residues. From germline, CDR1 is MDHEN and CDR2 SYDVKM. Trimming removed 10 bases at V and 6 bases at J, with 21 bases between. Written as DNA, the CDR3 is TGTGCCACCTTAGCTATGCCCCAGGTTGCTGAAGCTTTCTTT. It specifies CATLAMPQVAEAFF.

CDR3 protein: CASSLGFVGQGARGAFF. Written as DNA, the CDR3 is TGTGCCAGCAGCTTAGGCTTTGTGGGCCAGGGGGCGCGAGGGGCTTTCTTT. The V gene is TRBV11-2, the J gene TRBJ1-1, with TRBD1 matching 8 bases. The V gene end was trimmed by 1 base and the J gene end by 11 bases; junction bases not matched to a gene: 18. The CDR3 covers 17 residues. Germline V lookup: CDR1 SGHAT, CDR2 FQNNGV.

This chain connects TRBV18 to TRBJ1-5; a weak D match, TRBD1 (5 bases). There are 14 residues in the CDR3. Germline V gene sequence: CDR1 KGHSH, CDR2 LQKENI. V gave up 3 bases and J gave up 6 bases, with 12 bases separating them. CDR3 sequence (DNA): TGTGCCAGCTCACCGAGGGAGGGGAGTCAGCCCCAGCATTTT. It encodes CASSPREGSQPQHF.

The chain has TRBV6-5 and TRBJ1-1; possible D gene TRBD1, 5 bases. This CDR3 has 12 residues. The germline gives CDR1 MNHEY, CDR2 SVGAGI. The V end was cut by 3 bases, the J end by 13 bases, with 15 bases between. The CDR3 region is CASSYGGSGFFF. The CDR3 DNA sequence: TGTGCCAGCAGTTATGGGGGTTCTGGGTTTTTCTTT.

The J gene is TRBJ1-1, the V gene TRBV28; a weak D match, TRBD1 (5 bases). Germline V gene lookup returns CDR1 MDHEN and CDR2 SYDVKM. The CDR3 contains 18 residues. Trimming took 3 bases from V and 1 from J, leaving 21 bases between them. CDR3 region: CASSFGVLRGRGNTEAFF. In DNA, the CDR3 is TGTGCCAGCAGTTTCGGCGTTCTGAGGGGAAGGGGGAACACTGAAGCTTTCTTT.

The CDR3, as DNA: TGTGCCAGCATACCCGGACTAGCGGGCTACAATGAGCAGTTCTTC. As protein: CASIPGLAGYNEQFF. The rearrangement uses TRBV6-1 and TRBJ2-1; 11 positions match TRBD2. V trimming: 7 bases; J trimming: 3 bases; junction bases outside the gene matches: 5. Germline-derived CDR1 and CDR2 are MNHNS and SASEGT. The CDR3 length is 15 residues.

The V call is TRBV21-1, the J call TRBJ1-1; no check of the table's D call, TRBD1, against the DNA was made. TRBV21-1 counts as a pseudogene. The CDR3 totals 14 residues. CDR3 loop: CASSPWAPNTEAFF. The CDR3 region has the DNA TGTGCCAGCAGCCCGTGGGCCCCCAACACTGAAGCTTTCTTT.

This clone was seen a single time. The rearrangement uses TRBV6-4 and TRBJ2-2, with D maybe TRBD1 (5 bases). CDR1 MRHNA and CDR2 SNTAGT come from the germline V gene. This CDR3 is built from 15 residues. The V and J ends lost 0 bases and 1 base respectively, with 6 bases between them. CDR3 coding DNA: TGTGCCAGCAGTGACTCGACAGAGAACACCGGGGAGCTGTTTTTT. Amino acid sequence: CASSDSTENTGELFF.

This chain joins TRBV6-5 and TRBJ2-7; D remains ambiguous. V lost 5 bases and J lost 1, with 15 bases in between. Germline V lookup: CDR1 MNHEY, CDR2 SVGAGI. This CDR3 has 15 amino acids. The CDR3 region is CASSRDSGTSYEQYF. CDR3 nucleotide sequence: TGTGCCAGCAGTCGAGACTCCGGTACTTCCTACGAGCAGTACTTC.

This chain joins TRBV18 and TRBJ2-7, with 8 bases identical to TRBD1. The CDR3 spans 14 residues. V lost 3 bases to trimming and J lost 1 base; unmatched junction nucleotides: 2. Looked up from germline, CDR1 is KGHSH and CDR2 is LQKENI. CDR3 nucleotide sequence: TGTGCCAGCTCACCCCGACAGGGGTCCTACGAGCAGTACTTC. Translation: CASSPRQGSYEQYF.

The CDR3 nucleotides read TGTGCCAGCAGTTACTCCGGGACAGTAGGGACCCAGTACTTC. Encoded protein: CASSYSGTVGTQYF. The chain uses TRBV6-5 and TRBJ2-5; the match to TRBD1 covers 7 bases. The CDR3 covers 14 residues. The V gene's germline CDR1 is MNHEY and CDR2 SVGAGI. J was trimmed by 7 bases and V by 0 bases; bases with no gene match: 5.

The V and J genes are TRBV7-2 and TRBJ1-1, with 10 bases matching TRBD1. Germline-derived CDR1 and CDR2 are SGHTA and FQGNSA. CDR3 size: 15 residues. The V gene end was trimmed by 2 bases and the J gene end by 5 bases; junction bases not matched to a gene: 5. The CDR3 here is CASSLRQGAGTEAFF. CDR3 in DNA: TGTGCCAGCAGCTTACGACAGGGGGCCGGTACTGAAGCTTTCTTT.

The CDR3: CASSQLATNEKLFF. CDR3 sequence (DNA): TGTGCCAGCTCGCAACTTGCAACTAATGAAAAACTGTTTTTT. V and J are TRBV18 and TRBJ1-4; D gene unclear. The germline V and J ends were trimmed by 6 bases and 0 bases, with 8 bases remaining between them. The CDR3 length is 14 residues. Germline CDR1 reads KGHSH; CDR2 reads LQKENI.

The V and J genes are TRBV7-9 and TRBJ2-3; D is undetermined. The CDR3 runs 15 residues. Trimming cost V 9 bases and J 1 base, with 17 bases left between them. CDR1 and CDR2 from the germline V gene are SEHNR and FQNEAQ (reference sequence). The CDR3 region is CARDGLSVGTDTQYF. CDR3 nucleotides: TGTGCCAGGGATGGTCTCTCTGTTGGCACAGATACGCAGTATTTT.

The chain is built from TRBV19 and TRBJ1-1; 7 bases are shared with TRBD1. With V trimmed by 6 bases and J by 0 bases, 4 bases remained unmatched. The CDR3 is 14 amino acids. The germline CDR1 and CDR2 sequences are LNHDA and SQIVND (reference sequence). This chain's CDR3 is CASSVGQVNTEAFF. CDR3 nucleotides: TGTGCCAGTAGCGTCGGACAGGTGAACACTGAAGCTTTCTTT.

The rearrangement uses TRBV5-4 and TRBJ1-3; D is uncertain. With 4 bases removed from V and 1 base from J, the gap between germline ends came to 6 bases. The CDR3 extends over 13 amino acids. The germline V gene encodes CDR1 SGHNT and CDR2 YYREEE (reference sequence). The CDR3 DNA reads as TGTGCCAGCAGCCCCGATTCTGGAAACACCATATATTTT. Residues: CASSPDSGNTIYF.

As DNA, the CDR3 is TGTGCCAGCAGTCCTAGTGACCTCCGCGAGCAGTTCTTC. Protein: CASSPSDLREQFF. V and J are TRBV28 and TRBJ2-1; D not certain. This CDR3 has 13 residues. The V and J ends lost 5 bases and 10 bases respectively, with 15 bases between them. CDR1 is MDHEN, CDR2 SYDVKM, per germline. The full variable domain, its missing parts supplied by reference TRBV28 and TRBJ2-1, is DVKVTQSSRYLVKRTGEKVFLECVQDMDHENMFWYRQDPGLGLRLIYFSYDVKMKEKGDIPEGYSVSREKKERFSLILESASTNQTSMYLCASSPSDLREQFFGPGTRLTVL.

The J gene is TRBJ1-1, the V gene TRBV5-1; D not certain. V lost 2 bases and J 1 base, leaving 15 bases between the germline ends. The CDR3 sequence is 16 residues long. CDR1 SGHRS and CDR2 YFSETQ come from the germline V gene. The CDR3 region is CASSLLSVGPNTEAFF. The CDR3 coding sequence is TGCGCCAGCAGCTTACTCTCAGTTGGCCCGAACACTGAAGCTTTCTTT.

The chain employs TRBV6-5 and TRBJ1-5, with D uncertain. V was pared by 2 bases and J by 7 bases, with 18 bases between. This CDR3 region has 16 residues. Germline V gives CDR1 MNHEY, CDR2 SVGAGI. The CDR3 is CASSYPPGRPDQPQHF. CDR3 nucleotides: TGTGCCAGCAGTTACCCACCGGGGAGGCCCGACCAGCCCCAGCATTTT.

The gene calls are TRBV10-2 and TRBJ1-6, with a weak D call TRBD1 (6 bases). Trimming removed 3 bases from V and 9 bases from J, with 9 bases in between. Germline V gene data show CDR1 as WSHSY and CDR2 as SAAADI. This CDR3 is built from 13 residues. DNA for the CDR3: TGCGCCAGCAGTGACGGGGGCGGTTCACCCCTCCACTTT. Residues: CASSDGGGSPLHF.

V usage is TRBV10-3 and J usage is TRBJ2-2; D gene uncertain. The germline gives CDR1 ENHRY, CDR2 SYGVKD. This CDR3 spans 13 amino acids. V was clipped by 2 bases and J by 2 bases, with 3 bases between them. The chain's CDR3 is CAISETNTGELFF. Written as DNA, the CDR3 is TGTGCCATCAGTGAGACCAACACCGGGGAGCTGTTTTTT.

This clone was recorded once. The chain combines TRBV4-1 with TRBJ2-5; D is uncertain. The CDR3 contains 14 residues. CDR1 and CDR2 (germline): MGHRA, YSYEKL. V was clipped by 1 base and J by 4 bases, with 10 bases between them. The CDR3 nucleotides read TGCGCCAGCAGCCAAGGTATGGCGCGAGAGACCCAGTACTTC. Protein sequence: CASSQGMARETQYF.

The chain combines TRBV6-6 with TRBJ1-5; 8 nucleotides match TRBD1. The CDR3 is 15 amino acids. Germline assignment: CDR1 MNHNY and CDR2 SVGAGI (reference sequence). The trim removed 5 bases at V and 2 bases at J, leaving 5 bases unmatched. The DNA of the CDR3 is TGTGCCAGCAGTACGACAGGGGACGGCAATCAGCCCCAGCATTTT. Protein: CASSTTGDGNQPQHF.

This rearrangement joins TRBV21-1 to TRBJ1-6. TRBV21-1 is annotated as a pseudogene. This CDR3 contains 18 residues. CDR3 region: CASSKAPKGLGANSPLHF. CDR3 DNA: TGTGCCAGCAGCAAAGCGCCTAAGGGCCTCGGGGCTAATTCACCCCTCCACTTT.

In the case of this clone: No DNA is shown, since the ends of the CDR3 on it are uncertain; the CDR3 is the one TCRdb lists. This CDR3 reads CASSSSGSGNEKLFF. The chain couples TRBV28 to TRBJ1-4. Germline CDR1 and CDR2: MDHEN and SYDVKM. The CDR3 numbers 15 amino acids, ends counted.

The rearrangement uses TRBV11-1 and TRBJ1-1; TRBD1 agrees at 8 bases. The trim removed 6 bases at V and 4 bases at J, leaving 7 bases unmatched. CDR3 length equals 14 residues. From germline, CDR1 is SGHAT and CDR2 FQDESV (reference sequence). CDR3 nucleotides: TGTGCCAGCAGACTACCCGACAGGGGCACTGAAGCTTTCTTT. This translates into CASRLPDRGTEAFF.

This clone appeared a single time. The CDR3, as DNA: TGTGCCAGCAGTACTGAGACAGGGAGCTATGGCTACACCTTC. It codes for CASSTETGSYGYTF. This rearrangement joins TRBV6-6 to TRBJ1-2; 7 bases are shared with TRBD1. Germline V gene lookup returns CDR1 MNHNY and CDR2 SVGAGI (reference sequence). V lost 5 bases and J lost 4; bases outside the gene matches: 7. This CDR3 region has 14 residues.

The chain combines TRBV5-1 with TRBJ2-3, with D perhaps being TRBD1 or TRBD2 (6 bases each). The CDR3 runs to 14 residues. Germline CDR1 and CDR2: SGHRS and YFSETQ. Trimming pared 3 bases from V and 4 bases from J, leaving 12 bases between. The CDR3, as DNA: TGCGCCAGCAGCTGGGGGGCCTCTTCAGATACGCAGTATTTT. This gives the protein CASSWGASSDTQYF.

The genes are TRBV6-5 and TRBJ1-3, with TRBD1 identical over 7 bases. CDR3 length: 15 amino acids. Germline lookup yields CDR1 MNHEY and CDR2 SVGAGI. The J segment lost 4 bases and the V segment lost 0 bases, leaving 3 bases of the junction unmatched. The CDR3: CASSYSKQGGNTIYF. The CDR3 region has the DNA TGTGCCAGCAGTTACTCGAAACAGGGGGGAAACACCATATATTTT.

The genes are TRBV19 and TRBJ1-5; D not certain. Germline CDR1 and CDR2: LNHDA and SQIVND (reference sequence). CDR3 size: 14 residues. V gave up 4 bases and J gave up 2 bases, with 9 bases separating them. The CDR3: CASSRDGRNQPQHF. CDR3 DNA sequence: TGTGCCAGTAGTAGAGACGGACGCAATCAGCCCCAGCATTTT.